These 3 T cell receptor beta chains were sequenced from one sample in a study of blood T cell repertoires in COVID-19. This table comes from immunoSEQ multiplex PCR, and its TCRdb copy is limited to in-frame clones, with some not included. In the table there are some 260,000 clones, around 82% of which are singletons. Sequencing was done on a sample of peripheral blood. Receptors were obtained from a woman of 80 years or more with active or convalescent COVID-19.

This chain uses TRBV18 with TRBJ2-5; the match to TRBD2 covers 7 bases. The CDR3 covers 17 residues. V was clipped by 1 base and J by 4 bases; unmatched bases: 12. Germline-derived CDR1 and CDR2 are KGHSH and LQKENI. In DNA, the CDR3 is TGTGCCAGCTCACCACGGATAGGACTAGGACGGGGAGAGACCCAGTACTTC. Its protein product is CASSPRIGLGRGETQYF.

The chain uses TRBV2 and TRBJ1-5; maybe TRBD1 (6 bases). Trimming pared 6 bases from V and 4 bases from J, leaving 13 bases between. The germline CDR1 and CDR2 sequences are SNHLY and FYNNEI. The CDR3 length is 14 residues. The CDR3 DNA sequence: TGTGCCAGCAGCACGGGGGGCTCTAATCAGCCCCAGCATTTT. Its protein is CASSTGGSNQPQHF.

In its sample, this clone was seen once. CDR3 region: CASSEAVAPGQETQYF. The CDR3 DNA reads as TGTGCCAGCAGTGAAGCGGTGGCCCCGGGGCAAGAGACCCAGTACTTC. This chain uses TRBV6-1 with TRBJ2-5, with a tentative D call TRBD2 (5 bases). CDR3 length: 16 amino acids. V shed 0 bases and J shed 2 bases, with 13 bases lying between them. Germline values: CDR1 MNHNS, CDR2 SASEGT.